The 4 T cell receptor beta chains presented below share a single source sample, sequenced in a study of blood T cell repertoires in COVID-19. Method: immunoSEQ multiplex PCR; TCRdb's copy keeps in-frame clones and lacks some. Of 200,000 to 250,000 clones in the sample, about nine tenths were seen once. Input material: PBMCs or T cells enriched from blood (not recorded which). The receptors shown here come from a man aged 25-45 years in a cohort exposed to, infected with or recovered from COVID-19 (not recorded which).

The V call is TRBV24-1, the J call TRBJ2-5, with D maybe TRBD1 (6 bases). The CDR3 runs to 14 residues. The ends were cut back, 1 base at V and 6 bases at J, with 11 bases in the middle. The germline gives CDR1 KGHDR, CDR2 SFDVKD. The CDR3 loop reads CATSDFQGTKTQYF. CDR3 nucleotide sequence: TGTGCCACCAGTGATTTTCAGGGGACGAAGACCCAGTACTTC.

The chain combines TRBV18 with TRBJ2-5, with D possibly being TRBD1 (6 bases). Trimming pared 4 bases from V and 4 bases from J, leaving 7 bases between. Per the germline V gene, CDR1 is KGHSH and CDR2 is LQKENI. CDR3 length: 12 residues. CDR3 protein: CASSLRGETQYF. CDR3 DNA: TGTGCCAGCTCACTCAGGGGAGAGACCCAGTACTTC.

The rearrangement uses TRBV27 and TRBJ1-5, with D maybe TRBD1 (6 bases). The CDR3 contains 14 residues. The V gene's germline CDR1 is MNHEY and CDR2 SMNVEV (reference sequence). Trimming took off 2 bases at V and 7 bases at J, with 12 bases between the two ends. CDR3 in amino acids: CASSLQGSGQPQHF. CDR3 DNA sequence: TGTGCCAGCAGTTTACAGGGGTCGGGGCAGCCCCAGCATTTT.

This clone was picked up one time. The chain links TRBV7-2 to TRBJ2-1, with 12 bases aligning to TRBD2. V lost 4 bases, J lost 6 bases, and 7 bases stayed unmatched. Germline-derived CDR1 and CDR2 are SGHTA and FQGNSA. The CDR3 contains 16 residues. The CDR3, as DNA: TGTGCCAGCAGCTATTCTCTAGCGGGAGGGATCAATGAGCAGTTCTTC. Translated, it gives CASSYSLAGGINEQFF. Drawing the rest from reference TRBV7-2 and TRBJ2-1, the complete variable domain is GAGVSQSPSNKVTEKGKDVELRCDPISGHTALYWYRQSLGQGLEFLIYFQGNSAPDKSGLPSDRFSAERTGGSVSTLTIQRTQQEDSAVYLCASSYSLAGGINEQFFGPGTRLTVL.